A selection of T cell receptor beta chains follows, all from one sample in a study of blood T cell repertoires in COVID-19. Profiling relied on immunoSEQ multiplex PCR, and the TCRdb table lists in-frame clones only, not all of them. The profile shows about 310,000 clones, about nine tenths of them singletons. Specimen: PBMCs or T cells enriched from blood (not recorded which). All receptors come from a woman in her 30s who had recovered from COVID-19. Each CDR3 is given without its conserved first and last residue. Fields, in order: V gene, D gene, CDR3 protein. A D gene is named only where the DNA matches it firmly.

V: TRBV3-1/TRBV3-2; D: TRBD2; CDR3: ASSRSSTSLGNEQF
V: TRBV3-1/TRBV3-2; D: .; CDR3: ASSQVPSTEQF
V: TRBV19; D: .; CDR3: ASSIRLKGVYGYT
V: TRBV7-2; D: .; CDR3: ASSLSGNAGELF
V: TRBV13; D: .; CDR3: ASSPIGEVSYNEQF
V: TRBV10-3; D: TRBD1; CDR3: AIRKGQNIYGYT
V: TRBV2; D: .; CDR3: ASSEGRVGFSNQPQH
V: TRBV27; D: TRBD1; CDR3: ASRADRGNGGIGGTGELF
V: TRBV7-2; D: .; CDR3: ASSLGPSYREKLF
V: TRBV3-1/TRBV3-2; D: .; CDR3: ASSQDSSQPQH
V: TRBV18; D: .; CDR3: ASSGGLEDTQY
V: TRBV7-9; D: .; CDR3: ASSLGQHTTEAF
V: TRBV5-8; D: .; CDR3: ASSLETVDSPLH
V: TRBV3-1/TRBV3-2; D: .; CDR3: ASSQDRGNYGYT
V: TRBV7-2; D: .; CDR3: ASSRGHQYNQPQH
V: TRBV25-1; D: .; CDR3: ASSEFVRAGGLGGYT
V: TRBV18; D: TRBD1; CDR3: ASSPEGAGSPLH
V: TRBV13; D: TRBD2; CDR3: ASSSQREYQDTQY
V: TRBV4-2; D: .; CDR3: ASSQGGNTEAF
V: TRBV2; D: .; CDR3: AKGGASLGQPQH
V: TRBV27; D: TRBD2; CDR3: ASSQPTSGRYEQY
V: TRBV2; D: TRBD1; CDR3: ASSARTGFGGYT
V: TRBV27; D: TRBD2; CDR3: ASSLASGRALVEQF
V: TRBV18; D: .; CDR3: ASSPTGNSNQPQH
V: TRBV28; D: TRBD1; CDR3: ASSLSGGSEQF
V: TRBV29-1; D: .; CDR3: SVGHRPANYGYT
V: TRBV10-3; D: .; CDR3: AARVGSSGNTIY
V: TRBV6-5; D: TRBD1; CDR3: ASSLDRGLEVAF
V: TRBV19; D: .; CDR3: ASKETSELF
V: TRBV19; D: .; CDR3: ASKGWDQPQH
V: TRBV6-5; D: TRBD1; CDR3: ASSYVDRGDTGELF
V: TRBV10-3; D: .; CDR3: AISDSTGLGGTGELF
V: TRBV27; D: TRBD2; CDR3: ASSLVAGATGELF
V: TRBV5-6; D: .; CDR3: ASSPNLRGLEQY
V: TRBV6-5; D: .; CDR3: ASSYRGGAF
V: TRBV11-2; D: TRBD2; CDR3: ASSLKGSGRKRDYEQY
V: TRBV19; D: .; CDR3: ATHPRGLNEKLF
V: TRBV6-1; D: TRBD1; CDR3: ASSESPTGVSYGNTIY
V: TRBV6-2/TRBV6-3; D: .; CDR3: ASSYQGEDQPQH
V: TRBV6-2/TRBV6-3; D: .; CDR3: ASSYVGESYT
V: TRBV27; D: TRBD1; CDR3: ASRRQGGTEAF
V: TRBV18; D: TRBD1; CDR3: ASSQRGQGVEKLF
V: TRBV3-1/TRBV3-2; D: .; CDR3: ASSQEGSNYEQY
V: TRBV5-1; D: TRBD1; CDR3: ASLRTGGPGEQAF
V: TRBV19; D: .; CDR3: ASSRTGNNEKLF